This TCR beta chain was found in a study of T-cell reconstitution after alpha-beta-depleted transplantation in children. The authors prepared the TCRbeta library with unique molecular identifiers. TCRdb re-derived calls from the PCR reads in MiXCR, one entry per CDR3 protein. This table holds over 300,000 distinct CDR3 sequences, 10% found once. This clonotype has a handful of counts. The CDR3 loop spans 15 amino acids. V was clipped by 0 bases and J by 0 bases, with 9 bases between them. Per the germline V gene, CDR1 is SGHRS and CDR2 is YFSETQ. Sequencing used PBMCs from the stem cell graft donor, obtained from the stem cell graft. This TCR was sampled from a human donor who donated a stem cell graft to a child with acute lymphoblastic leukemia. The chain is built from TRBV5-1 and TRBJ1-2; a possible D gene is TRBD1 (5 bases). CDR3 in amino acids: CASSLGGASNYGYTF. DNA for the CDR3: TGCGCCAGCAGCTTGGGTGGGGCTTCTAACTATGGCTACACCTTC. The whole variable domain, filled in from reference TRBV5-1 and TRBJ1-2, reads KAGVTQTPRYLIKTRGQQVTLSCSPISGHRSVSWYQQTPGQGLQFLFEYFSETQRNKGNFPGRFSGRQFSNSRSEMNVSTLELGDSALYLCASSLGGASNYGYTFGSGTRLTVV.